This paragraph reports one TCR beta chain. The target antigen is unknown. A multiplex PCR was run with 60 Vbeta primers and 13 Jbeta primers. The method was immunoSEQ multiplex PCR; TCRdb's version includes in-frame clones alone and lacks a portion of them. The sample lists approximately 140,000 clones, 55% to 75% occurring once. CDR3 size: 16 residues. Trimming removed 7 bases from V and 5 bases from J; junction bases left unmatched: 12. The germline V gene encodes CDR1 LNHDA and CDR2 SQIVND (reference sequence). This entry is derived from a study of cytomegalovirus exposure and HLA in healthy donors. General study points: DRB1 had the most TCR associations and HLA-C the fewest, a later analysis found, with rates varying by HLA locus. The authors enumerated 150 to 200 TCR beta chains as linked to cytomegalovirus. Reports showed the classifier diagnosing cytomegalovirus status with high specificity and sensitivity.

Sequencing was performed on PBMCs. This chain connects TRBV19 to TRBJ1-5, with 9 nucleotides matching TRBD1. The receptor was isolated from a woman aged 60-75 years in good health and CMV-seropositive. Here the CDR3 reads CASTVSWGQGDQPQHF. The DNA for the CDR3 is TGTGCCAGTACCGTCAGTTGGGGACAGGGTGATCAGCCCCAGCATTTT.